Described below is a single T cell receptor (beta chain) sequence and its context. Its antigen is not known. These data originate in a study of cytomegalovirus exposure and HLA in healthy donors. General study points: As was reported, the classifier diagnosed cytomegalovirus status with high specificity and sensitivity. By HLA locus, TCR association rates varied in a later analysis, with DRB1 showing the most and HLA-C the fewest.

CDR3 length equals 15 residues. Trimming stripped 9 bases from V and 9 bases from J, with 21 bases between. Germline loops: CDR1 LNHDA, CDR2 SQIVND (reference sequence). Amplification used 60 Vbeta primers and 13 Jbeta primers. The data were produced by immunoSEQ multiplex PCR, yet TCRdb's version contains in-frame clones alone and is incomplete. The sample has 110,000 to 150,000 clones; roughly 80% are singletons. This chain connects TRBV19 to TRBJ1-6, with D maybe TRBD1 (6 bases). The sequencing input was PBMCs. The receptor's source is a man aged 40-55 years in good health and CMV-seropositive. DNA of the CDR3: TGTGCCAGACCCCTCCCGACAGGTTGTAGTTCACCCCTCCACTTT. Amino acids: CARPLPTGCSSPLHF.